The subject of this entry is one TCR beta chain. The sample belongs to a study of shared T cell receptors in the human thymus. Assay: immunoSEQ multiplex PCR; the TCRdb copy retains only in-frame clones and omits some. Of more than 550,000 clones listed, about 90% were seen once; the top ten hold about 0.0094%. A further study also used this sample, focusing on human thymus T cells. Per that study: Having surgery to correct congenital heart defects, healthy Finnish infants acted as the donors. Thymus tissue for the work was resected from patients undergoing corrective heart surgery.

This sequence was found in a boy under two years old with a congenital heart defect. Sequencing was performed on thymocytes.

The CDR3 spells CATSRLSDIGTSGEAQYF. CDR3 nucleotides: TGTGCCACCAGCAGACTTTCAGATATAGGGACTAGTGGGGAGGCCCAGTACTTC. The chain links TRBV15 to TRBJ2-5; 8 bases fit TRBD2. CDR1 and CDR2 from the germline V gene are LNHNV and YYDKDF (reference sequence). With V trimmed by 2 bases and J by 9 bases, 20 bases remained unmatched. This CDR3 has 18 amino acids.